The rows below give T cell receptor beta chains drawn from one sample of a study of blood T cell repertoires in COVID-19. Measured with immunoSEQ multiplex PCR; TCRdb has only the in-frame clones, and not every one. This table holds some 38,000 clones, about 85% found once. Sample: peripheral blood. These receptor sequences come from a man aged 50 to 59 with active COVID-19. Each CDR3 is given with its conserved first and last residue. The order of the fields is V gene, clone size, D gene, J gene, CDR3 protein, CDR3 DNA. The D gene is left open where the match is weak. The size entry is marked missing in some rows and otherwise reads once, few, many or a size class.

TRBV5-1	NA	NA	TRBJ1-1	CASRFAGNTEAFF	TGCGCCAGCCGCTTTGCGGGAAACACTGAAGCTTTCTTT
TRBV5-1	NA	TRBD1	TRBJ2-1	CASSLGQGLNEQFF	TGCGCCAGCAGCTTAGGACAGGGGTTGAATGAGCAGTTCTTC
TRBV6-5	NA	TRBD2	TRBJ2-7	CASTLAGGISYEQYF	TGTGCCAGCACCCTAGCGGGGGGCATATCCTACGAGCAGTACTTC
TRBV7-6	NA	NA	TRBJ1-5	CASSLDVGRVRSQPQHF	TGTGCCAGCAGCTTAGATGTAGGCAGGGTCCGTAGTCAGCCCCAGCATTTT
TRBV27	once	TRBD1	TRBJ1-5	CASRTTGGSWSNQPQHF	TGTGCCAGCAGGACCACAGGGGGTAGTTGGAGCAATCAGCCCCAGCATTTT
TRBV6-2/TRBV6-3	NA	NA	TRBJ2-7	CASSSDRLFSYEQYF	TGTGCCAGCAGCTCCGACCGACTTTTCTCCTACGAGCAGTACTTC
TRBV5-6	NA	NA	TRBJ1-2	CASSLGGLSYTF	TGTGCCAGCAGCTTGGGGGGGCTGAGCTACACCTTC
TRBV7-6	NA	TRBD1	TRBJ1-3	CASSLGQAISGNTIYF	TGTGCCAGCAGCTTGGGACAGGCGATCTCTGGAAACACCATATATTTT
TRBV6-5	once	TRBD1	TRBJ2-7	CAATGDSYEQYF	TGTGCCGCGACAGGGGACTCCTACGAGCAGTACTTC
TRBV25-1	NA	NA	TRBJ1-2	CASSGGGPSYGYTF	TGTGCCAGCAGTGGGGGAGGGCCGAGCTATGGCTACACCTTC
TRBV28	NA	TRBD2	TRBJ2-5	CASRDGLAGVPKTQYF	TGTGCCAGCAGGGACGGACTAGCGGGGGTTCCGAAGACCCAGTACTTC
TRBV11-3	NA	NA	TRBJ2-5	CASSVGLQETQYF	TGTGCCAGCAGCGTGGGACTCCAAGAGACCCAGTACTTC
TRBV19	NA	TRBD1	TRBJ1-1	CASSTYGQVEAFF	TGTGCCAGTAGTACCTACGGACAGGTTGAAGCTTTCTTT
TRBV5-6	NA	NA	TRBJ1-1	CASSFSTEAFF	TGTGCCAGCAGCTTTAGCACTGAAGCTTTCTTT
TRBV6-5	NA	NA	TRBJ1-2	CASSYRGLDGYTF	TGTGCCAGCAGTTATCGGGGGTTGGATGGCTACACCTTC
TRBV6-6	NA	NA	TRBJ2-2	CASSPTGPGELFF	TGTGCCAGCAGCCCAACAGGGCCCGGGGAGCTGTTTTTT
TRBV11-2	NA	TRBD1	TRBJ2-5	CASSLGDRDVETQYF	TGTGCCAGCAGCTTAGGGGACAGAGACGTTGAGACCCAGTACTTC
TRBV12-3/TRBV12-4	NA	NA	TRBJ1-6	CASSLLLGQPLHF	TGTGCCAGCAGCCTCTTGTTGGGGCAACCCCTCCACTTT
TRBV6-5	NA	NA	TRBJ2-3	CASSYGGTDTQYF	TGTGCCAGCAGCTATGGGGGGACAGATACGCAGTATTTT
TRBV29-1	NA	TRBD2	TRBJ2-7	CSVLGLAGSNEQYF	TGCAGCGTCCTGGGACTAGCGGGGTCCAACGAGCAGTACTTC
TRBV2	NA	NA	TRBJ1-5	CASRQGPNQPQHF	TGTGCCAGCAGACAGGGCCCCAATCAGCCCCAGCATTTT
TRBV24-1	NA	TRBD1	TRBJ1-1	CATRGRGTGRDNTEAFF	TGTGCCACCAGGGGGAGGGGGACAGGGAGGGACAACACTGAAGCTTTCTTT
TRBV5-3	NA	TRBD2	TRBJ2-7	CARSFDQDCSGGAQYEQYF	TGTGCCAGAAGCTTCGATCAGGACTGTAGCGGGGGGGCGCAGTACGAGCAGTACTTC
TRBV2	once	NA	TRBJ1-4	CASRPTVVNEKLFF	TGTGCCAGCAGGCCAACGGTAGTTAATGAAAAACTGTTTTTT
TRBV6-4	few	TRBD2	TRBJ2-3	CASSEAGGQADTQYF	TGTGCCAGCAGTGAAGCGGGGGGGCAGGCAGATACGCAGTATTTT
TRBV19	NA	NA	TRBJ1-2	CASRYGGTYGYTF	TGTGCCAGTAGATACGGGGGTACCTATGGCTACACCTTC
TRBV7-9	NA	NA	TRBJ1-2	CASTPSGDFYGYTF	TGTGCCAGCACCCCGTCGGGTGACTTCTATGGCTACACCTTC
TRBV5-4	NA	TRBD1	TRBJ1-2	CASRHGTANYGYTF	TGTGCCAGCAGACACGGGACAGCTAACTATGGCTACACCTTC
TRBV5-4	NA	TRBD2	TRBJ2-5	CASSHTSGETQYF	TGTGCCAGCAGCCACACTAGCGGAGAGACCCAGTACTTC
TRBV24-1	few	NA	TRBJ2-3	CATSPDWTSTDTQYF	TGTGCCACCAGCCCAGACTGGACTAGCACAGATACGCAGTATTTT
TRBV7-2	once	NA	TRBJ2-3	CASSQTSYSDTQYF	TGTGCCAGCAGCCAAACTAGTTACTCAGATACGCAGTATTTT
TRBV6-5	NA	TRBD1	TRBJ2-7	CASQLSTGQVYEQYF	TGTGCCAGCCAACTCTCGACGGGACAGGTCTACGAGCAGTACTTC
TRBV6-2/TRBV6-3	NA	NA	TRBJ1-5	CASSYSQANQPQHF	TGTGCCAGCAGTTACTCTCAGGCCAATCAGCCCCAGCATTTT
TRBV19	NA	TRBD1	TRBJ1-6	CASASDREGSPLHF	TGTGCCAGTGCATCGGACAGGGAAGGGTCACCCCTCCACTTT
TRBV2	NA	NA	TRBJ2-4	CASSEWDLAKNIQYF	TGTGCCAGCAGTGAATGGGACTTAGCCAAAAACATTCAGTACTTC
TRBV19	NA	TRBD1	TRBJ1-2	CASSIFRTGQIGYTF	TGTGCCAGTAGTATTTTCCGGACAGGCCAGATCGGCTACACCTTC
TRBV6-4	NA	NA	TRBJ1-2	CASSPPERNRGYGYTF	TGTGCCAGCTCCCCCCCGGAGCGCAATCGGGGATATGGCTACACCTTC
TRBV19	once	NA	TRBJ1-2	CASSTLSNYGYTF	TGTGCCAGTAGTACACTGTCTAACTATGGCTACACCTTC
TRBV28	NA	TRBD1	TRBJ1-2	CASSSTGQGVSYTF	TGTGCCAGCAGTTCCACGGGACAGGGAGTTAGCTACACCTTC
TRBV2	NA	NA	TRBJ1-2	CASDGSYGYTF	TGTGCCAGCGACGGGAGCTATGGCTACACCTTC
TRBV7-2	NA	TRBD2	TRBJ2-5	CASSFRLAGVRQYF	TGTGCCAGCAGCTTTAGACTAGCGGGGGTCCGCCAGTACTTC
TRBV6-5	few	TRBD1	TRBJ1-5	CASSHRGQPQHF	TGTGCCAGCAGCCACAGGGGTCAGCCCCAGCATTTT
TRBV4-1	NA	TRBD2	TRBJ2-1	CASSPGSGAYSSYNEQFF	TGCGCCAGCAGCCCGGGCAGCGGGGCCTACTCCTCCTACAATGAGCAGTTCTTC
TRBV18	NA	NA	TRBJ1-6	CASSPRTDGDSPLHF	TGTGCCAGCTCACCCAGGACAGACGGGGATTCACCCCTCCACTTT
TRBV10-3	NA	TRBD2	TRBJ2-1	CAISAGLGGGNNEQFF	TGTGCCATCAGTGCCGGACTAGGCGGGGGGAACAATGAGCAGTTCTTC
TRBV7-2	once	TRBD1	TRBJ2-7	CASSFVPGQGAYEQYF	TGTGCCAGCAGCTTTGTTCCGGGACAGGGAGCCTACGAGCAGTACTTC
TRBV19	NA	NA	TRBJ1-6	CASSVSYNSPLHF	TGTGCCAGCAGCGTCTCCTATAATTCACCCCTCCACTTT
TRBV12-3/TRBV12-4	few	TRBD1	TRBJ2-7	CASNPGQGVEQYF	TGTGCCAGCAATCCGGGACAGGGTGTTGAGCAGTACTTC